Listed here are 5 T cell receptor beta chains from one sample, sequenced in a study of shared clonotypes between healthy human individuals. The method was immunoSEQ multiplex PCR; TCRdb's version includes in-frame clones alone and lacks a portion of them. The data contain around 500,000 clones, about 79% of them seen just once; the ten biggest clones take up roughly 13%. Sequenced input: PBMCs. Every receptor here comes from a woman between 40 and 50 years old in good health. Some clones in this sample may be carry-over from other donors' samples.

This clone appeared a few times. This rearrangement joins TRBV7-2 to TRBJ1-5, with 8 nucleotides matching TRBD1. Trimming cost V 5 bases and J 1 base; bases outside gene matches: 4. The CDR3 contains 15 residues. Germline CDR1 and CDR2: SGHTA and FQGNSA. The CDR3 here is CASSLWTGSNQPQHF. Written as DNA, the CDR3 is TGTGCCAGCAGCCTATGGACAGGGAGCAATCAGCCCCAGCATTTT.

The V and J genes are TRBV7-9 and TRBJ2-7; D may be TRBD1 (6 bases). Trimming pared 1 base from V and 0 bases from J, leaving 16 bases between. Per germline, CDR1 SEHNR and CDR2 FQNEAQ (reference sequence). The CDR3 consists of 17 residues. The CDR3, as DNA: TGTGCCAGCAGCTTAGAGGGGGTGGGAACGTACTCCTACGAGCAGTACTTC. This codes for CASSLEGVGTYSYEQYF.

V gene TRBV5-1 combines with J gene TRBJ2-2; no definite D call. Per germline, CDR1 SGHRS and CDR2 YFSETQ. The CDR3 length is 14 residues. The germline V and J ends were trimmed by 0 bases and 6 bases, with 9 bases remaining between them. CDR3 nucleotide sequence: TGCGCCAGCAGCTTGGACACTGGCCCCGGGGAGCTGTTTTTT. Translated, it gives CASSLDTGPGELFF.

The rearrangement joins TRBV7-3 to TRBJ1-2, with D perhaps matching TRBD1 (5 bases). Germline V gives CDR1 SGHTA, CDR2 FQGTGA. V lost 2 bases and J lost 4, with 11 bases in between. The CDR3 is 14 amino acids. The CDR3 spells CASSLLGRAYGYTF. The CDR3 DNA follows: TGTGCCAGCAGCTTACTAGGCAGGGCCTATGGCTACACCTTC.

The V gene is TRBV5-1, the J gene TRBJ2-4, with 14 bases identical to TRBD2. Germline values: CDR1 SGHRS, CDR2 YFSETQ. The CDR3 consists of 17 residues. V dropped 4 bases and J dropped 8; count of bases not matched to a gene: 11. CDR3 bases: TGCGCCAGCAGCCTTTATGGGACTAGCGGGAGTGGTGACATTCAGTACTTC. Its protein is CASSLYGTSGSGDIQYF. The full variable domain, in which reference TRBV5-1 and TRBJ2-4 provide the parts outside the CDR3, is KAGVTQTPRYLIKTRGQQVTLSCSPISGHRSVSWYQQTPGQGLQFLFEYFSETQRNKGNFPGRFSGRQFSNSRSEMNVSTLELGDSALYLCASSLYGTSGSGDIQYFGAGTRLSVL.